The next 27 T cell receptor beta chains were all read from a single sample in a study of metastatic and nonmetastatic thyroid tumors. MiXCR reprocessed the PCR reads for TCRdb. The repertoire holds about 22,000 clones, with roughly 15% as singletons. All patients were untreated before thyroid surgery. Material for sequencing was tumor tissue. These receptors originate from a female donor with papillary thyroid cancer or a benign thyroid nodule (not recorded which). Some clones in this sample may be carry-over from other donors' samples.

This chain joins TRBV9 and TRBJ2-1, with TRBD2 matching 13 bases. V shed 3 bases and J 8 bases; nucleotides not matched to a gene: 5. This CDR3 region has 15 residues. Germline CDR1 and CDR2: SGDLS and YYNGEE. CDR3 in amino acids: CASSAGGLAGHEQFF. DNA of the CDR3: TGTGCCAGCAGCGCAGGGGGACTAGCGGGACATGAGCAGTTCTTC.

This clone came up many times. The chain couples TRBV3-1 to TRBJ2-7; TRBD1 matches at 11 bases. The V gene's germline CDR1 is LGHDT and CDR2 YNNKEL (reference sequence). This CDR3 is built from 17 residues. V lost 6 bases, J lost 0 bases, and 10 bases stayed unmatched. CDR3 coding DNA: TGTGCCAGCAGTGCAACGCCGGGACAGGGGGTCTCCTACGAGCAGTACTTC. Translating gives CASSATPGQGVSYEQYF.

This clone was counted at least ten times. Since a much larger clone is just one base distant, this may be a read error. V and J are TRBV25-1 and TRBJ2-5; 8 bases fit TRBD1. CDR3 size: 14 residues. Germline V gene data show CDR1 as MGHDK and CDR2 as SYGVNS. The CDR3 here is CASGEGQEVETQYF. CDR3 sequence (DNA): TGTGCCAGCGGTGAGGGACAGGAGGTGGAGACCCAGTACTTC. Looking up the rest from reference TRBV25-1 and TRBJ2-5 gives the full variable domain: EADIYQTPRYLVIGTGKKITLECSQTMGHDKMYWYQQDPGMELHLIHYSYGVNSTEKGDLSSESTVSRIRTEHFPLTLESARPSHTSQYLCASGEGQEVETQYFGPGTRLLVL.

This clone was observed at least ten times. This rearrangement joins TRBV11-1 to TRBJ2-3; D is possibly TRBD2 (7 bases). The CDR3 length is 15 residues. Germline CDR1 is SGHAT and CDR2 is FQDESV (reference sequence). V was trimmed by 5 bases and J by 0 bases, leaving 12 bases between them. DNA of the CDR3: TGTGCCAGCAGCCCCGGGGGGCAAAGCACAGATACGCAGTATTTT. Protein product: CASSPGGQSTDTQYF. The complete variable domain, with remaining parts taken from reference TRBV11-1 and TRBJ2-3, reads EAEVAQSPRYKITEKSQAVAFWCDPISGHATLYWYRQILGQGPELLVQFQDESVVDDSQLPKDRFSAERLKGVDSTLKIQPAELGDSAMYLCASSPGGQSTDTQYFGPGTRLTVL.

This clone appeared a few times. J is TRBJ1-3 and V is TRBV6-2 or TRBV6-3; D gene uncertain. Germline V lookup: CDR1 MNHEY, CDR2 SVGEGT. V was clipped by 0 bases and J by 2 bases, with 23 bases between them. The CDR3 covers 20 residues. The CDR3 DNA follows: TGTGCCAGCAGTTACTCGAAAGAGCTCTCTGACATCCGCCCTGGAAACACCATATATTTT. This codes for CASSYSKELSDIRPGNTIYF.

The table lists this clone with many counts. The CDR3 DNA sequence: TGTGCCTGGAGCCTGGGGCACTCTGGAAACACCATATATTTT. It yields the protein CAWSLGHSGNTIYF. The chain links TRBV30 to TRBJ1-3, with a weak D call TRBD1 (5 bases). Trimming left V 3 bases short and J 0 bases short, with 9 bases between. In germline, CDR1 is GTSNPN, CDR2 SVGIG (reference sequence). This CDR3 spans 14 amino acids.

Of note for this clone: A much larger clone differs from this one at a single base, so this may be a read error. This specimen includes other DNA sequences encoding the same CDR3. The chain is built from TRBV9 and TRBJ2-7; TRBD2 matches at 12 bases. V lost 0 bases to trimming and J lost 4 bases; unmatched junction nucleotides: 5. The CDR3 sequence is 16 residues long. Germline lookup yields CDR1 SGDLS and CDR2 YYNGEE. This CDR3 is CASSVGPSGGAYEQYF. The CDR3 DNA follows: TGTGCCAGCAGCGTAGGTCCTAGCGGGGGGGCTTACGAGCAGTACTTC.

Sample share makes this clone medium-sized (0.01 to 0.1%). The chain carries TRBV7-6 and TRBJ2-1, with 10 nucleotides matching TRBD2. The CDR3 contains 15 residues. Losses at the gene ends were 5 bases for V and 7 bases for J; bases not matched to a gene: 8. Germline CDR1 is SGHVS and CDR2 is FNYEAQ. CDR3 protein: CASSPRGLATNEQFF. CDR3 sequence (DNA): TGTGCCAGCAGCCCCAGGGGACTAGCGACTAATGAGCAGTTCTTC.

This clone was seen at least ten times. The chain couples TRBV15 to TRBJ2-3, with 9 positions matching TRBD2. Looked up from germline, CDR1 is LNHNV and CDR2 is YYDKDF (reference sequence). The CDR3 consists of 16 residues. V dropped 3 bases and J dropped 5; count of bases not matched to a gene: 9. The DNA of the CDR3 is TGTGCCACCAGCAGGGTTAGCGGGAGAAGGGGAGATACGCAGTATTTT. It codes for CATSRVSGRRGDTQYF. Filled out from reference TRBV15 and TRBJ2-3, the complete variable domain reads DAMVIQNPRYQVTQFGKPVTLSCSQTLNHNVMYWYQQKSSQAPKLLFHYYDKDFNNEADTPDNFQSRRPNTSFCFLDIRSPGLGDTAMYLCATSRVSGRRGDTQYFGPGTRLTVL.

In its sample, this clone was seen many times. The chain recombines TRBV7-9 with TRBJ1-1, with a possible D match to TRBD1 (5 bases). The V and J ends lost 5 bases and 4 bases respectively, with 11 bases between them. This CDR3 comprises 13 residues. From germline, CDR1 is SEHNR and CDR2 FQNEAQ (reference sequence). CDR3 coding DNA: TGTGCCAGCAGCAGCCTGGGGGGCACTGAAGCTTTCTTT. This translates into CASSSLGGTEAFF. Combining the CDR3 with reference TRBV7-9 and TRBJ1-1 gives the whole variable domain DTGVSQNPRHKITKRGQNVTFRCDPISEHNRLYWYRQTLGQGPEFLTYFQNEAQLEKSRLLSDRFSAERPKGSFSTLEIQRTEQGDSAMYLCASSSLGGTEAFFGQGTRLTVV.

This clone showed up many times. The genes are TRBV5-4 and TRBJ1-6; tentative D call: TRBD1 (6 bases). The CDR3 sequence is 14 residues long. Between the trimmed V and J ends, which lost 0 bases and 7 bases, there was a span of 8 bases. The germline gives CDR1 SGHNT, CDR2 YYREEE (reference sequence). The CDR3 nucleotides read TGTGCCAGCAGCTTGGACAGGGACAATTCACCCCTCCACTTT. Translation gives CASSLDRDNSPLHF.

Within the sample, this clone is medium-sized (0.01 to 0.1%). The rearrangement links TRBV6-1 to TRBJ1-6, with unresolved D. V lost 7 bases, J lost 5 bases, and 21 bases lay in between. The CDR3 has 17 residues. The germline CDR1 and CDR2 sequences are MNHNS and SASEGT. Written as DNA, the CDR3 is TGTGCCAGCAACTGGAACCGGGCCCCCGCGGATAATTCACCCCTCCACTTT. Amino acids: CASNWNRAPADNSPLHF.

This clone has ten or more counts. DNA of the CDR3: TGCAGTGCCGAGGGGGGCGACACAGATACGCAGTATTTT. Translation gives CSAEGGDTDTQYF. The chain carries TRBV20-1 and TRBJ2-3; the D gene could be TRBD1 or TRBD2 (6 bases each). Looked up from germline, CDR1 is DFQATT and CDR2 is SNEGSKA (reference sequence). V lost 6 bases and J lost 2, with 12 bases in between. The CDR3 runs to 13 residues.

This clone was observed many times. This chain joins TRBV2 and TRBJ1-1, with 9 bases aligning to TRBD1. Looked up from germline, CDR1 is SNHLY and CDR2 is FYNNEI. The CDR3 spans 15 residues. The V segment lost 9 bases and the J segment 9 bases; nucleotides outside the gene matches: 17. CDR3 nucleotide sequence: TGTGCCAGTGGGCGGACTGGGACAGGGTCTCAAAAAGCTTTCTTT. This codes for CASGRTGTGSQKAFF.

This clone has a count of ten or more. The chain couples TRBV2 to TRBJ2-2, with no clear D. Germline CDR1 SNHLY, CDR2 FYNNEI. CDR3 length: 14 residues. Trimming cost V 6 bases and J 2 bases, with 10 bases left between them. CDR3 sequence: CASRWSENTGELFF. CDR3 nucleotides: TGTGCCAGCAGGTGGTCGGAAAACACCGGGGAGCTGTTTTTT.

This clone was seen ten or more times. This chain connects TRBV3-1 to TRBJ2-3; D is unclear. CDR1 LGHDT and CDR2 YNNKEL come from the germline V gene (reference sequence). CDR3 length: 13 residues. The V end was cut by 1 base, the J end by 0 bases, with 2 bases between. CDR3 residues: CASSQASTDTQYF. Written as DNA, the CDR3 is TGTGCCAGCAGCCAAGCAAGCACAGATACGCAGTATTTT.

This clone was observed a few times. The chain has TRBV10-3 and TRBJ2-2; D may be TRBD2 (5 bases). V lost 5 bases and J lost 2, with 15 bases in between. Germline loops: CDR1 ENHRY, CDR2 SYGVKD. The CDR3 spans 16 residues. The CDR3 loop is CAISHRYRGNTGELFF. The DNA of the CDR3 is TGTGCCATCAGTCATCGCTATCGGGGAAACACCGGGGAGCTGTTTTTT.

The table lists this clone with a few counts. This may be a read error: a much more frequent sequence differs by one nucleotide. This specimen includes other DNA sequences encoding the same CDR3. This chain uses TRBV2 with TRBJ1-2; TRBD1 aligns across 7 bases. CDR3 length equals 16 residues. Per germline, CDR1 SNHLY and CDR2 FYNNEI. V shed 6 bases, J shed 5 bases, and the junction held 15 bases outside the gene matches. This chain's CDR3 is CASSAALTGAGYGYTF. DNA of the CDR3: TGTGCCAGCAGCGCGGCCCTTACAGGGGCTGGGTATGGCTACACCTTC.

Many counts were recorded for this clone. The V call is TRBV7-2, the J call TRBJ1-1, with 7 bases lining up with TRBD1. The CDR3 is 16 residues long. Looked up from germline, CDR1 is SGHTA and CDR2 is FQGNSA. With 2 bases clipped from V and 0 bases from J, the junction kept 6 bases outside the gene matches. CDR3 loop: CASSLLPRGMNTEAFF. The CDR3 DNA sequence: TGTGCCAGCAGCTTATTACCCAGGGGGATGAACACTGAAGCTTTCTTT.

The chain has TRBV7-3 and TRBJ2-2, with 7 bases identical to TRBD1. Germline assignment: CDR1 SGHTA and CDR2 FQGTGA. This CDR3 comprises 14 residues. V was pared by 4 bases and J by 9 bases, with 8 bases of the junction left unmatched. CDR3 sequence: CASSSGQDSWELFF. CDR3 DNA: TGTGCCAGCAGCTCAGGACAGGATTCCTGGGAGCTGTTTTTT.

This clone was found many times. This may stem from a read error, because a much larger clone lies one nucleotide away. The rearrangement uses TRBV28 and TRBJ1-5, with 7 bases that match TRBD1. The germline V gene encodes CDR1 MDHEN and CDR2 SYDVKM. With V trimmed by 11 bases and J by 15 bases, 16 bases remained unmatched. The CDR3 spans 12 residues. The CDR3 sequence: CAGWDRESARHF. In DNA form, the CDR3 reads TGTGCCGGCTGGGACAGAGAATCAGCCCGGCATTTT.

This clone was found many times. The chain links TRBV2 to TRBJ1-1; D perhaps matches TRBD1 (6 bases). The CDR3 has 13 amino acids. V was clipped by 4 bases and J by 3 bases, with 9 bases between them. Germline CDR1 SNHLY, CDR2 FYNNEI. Here the CDR3 DNA reads TGTGCCAGCAGTGTGAACAGGGACACTGAAGCTTTCTTT. Translation: CASSVNRDTEAFF.

The rearrangement uses TRBV7-2 and TRBJ2-7, with 9 positions matching TRBD2. V shed 5 bases, J shed 2 bases, and the junction held 4 bases outside the gene matches. The CDR3 contains 14 residues. Germline V gene sequence: CDR1 SGHTA, CDR2 FQGNSA. This CDR3 is CASSPGLAPYEQYF. The CDR3 DNA reads as TGTGCCAGCAGCCCGGGACTAGCCCCCTACGAGCAGTACTTC.

Ten or more counts support this clone. This chain joins TRBV3-1 and TRBJ2-7, with 9 bases fitting TRBD1. V shed 4 bases and J 3 bases; nucleotides not matched to a gene: 4. This CDR3 has 14 residues. CDR1 LGHDT and CDR2 YNNKEL come from the germline V gene (reference sequence). The CDR3: CASSLGTGNYEQYF. Here the CDR3 DNA reads TGTGCCAGCAGCCTTGGGACAGGGAACTACGAGCAGTACTTC.

This clone was recorded many times. The chain links TRBV5-1 to TRBJ2-6; D gene ambiguous. Trimming pared 2 bases from V and 0 bases from J, leaving 6 bases between. The CDR3 consists of 15 residues. Germline assignment: CDR1 SGHRS and CDR2 YFSETQ. CDR3 DNA: TGCGCCAGCAGCTTCGGTGCCTCTGGGGCCAACGTCCTGACTTTC. Translated, it gives CASSFGASGANVLTF.

The chain carries TRBV6-2 or TRBV6-3 and TRBJ2-7; D perhaps matches TRBD1 (6 bases). Trimming cost V 2 bases and J 0 bases, with 8 bases left between them. The CDR3 runs 14 residues. Germline CDR1 reads MNHEY; CDR2 reads SVGEGT. This CDR3 is CASSYRDISYEQYF. DNA for the CDR3: TGTGCCAGCAGTTACCGGGACATCTCCTACGAGCAGTACTTC.

On this clone itself: One end of the junction is discordant with germline, which a read error may explain. The chain combines TRBV6-1 with TRBJ1-1; D gene unclear. The CDR3 is made up of 12 amino acids. The germline V gene has CDR1 MNHNS and CDR2 SASEGT. CDR3 nucleotide sequence: TGTGCCAGCACTGAAACCCCCACTGAAGCTTTCTTT. Translated: CASTETPTEAFF.